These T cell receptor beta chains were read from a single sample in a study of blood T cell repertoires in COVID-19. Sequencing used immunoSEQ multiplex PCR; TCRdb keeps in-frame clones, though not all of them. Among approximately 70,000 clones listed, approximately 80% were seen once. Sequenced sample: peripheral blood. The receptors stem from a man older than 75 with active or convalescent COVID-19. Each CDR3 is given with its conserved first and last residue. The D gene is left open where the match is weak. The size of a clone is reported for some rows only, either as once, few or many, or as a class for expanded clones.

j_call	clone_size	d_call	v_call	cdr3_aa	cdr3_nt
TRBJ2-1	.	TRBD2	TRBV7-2	CASSLRGLADTYNEQFF	TGTGCCAGCAGCCTTAGAGGACTAGCGGATACATACAATGAGCAGTTCTTC
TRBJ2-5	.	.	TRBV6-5	CATRDFQETQYF	TGTGCCACCCGGGACTTCCAAGAGACCCAGTACTTC
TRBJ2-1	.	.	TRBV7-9	CASVGSSYNEQFF	TGTGCCAGCGTGGGGAGCTCCTACAATGAGCAGTTCTTC
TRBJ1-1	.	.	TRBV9	CASSVQGGTEAFF	TGTGCCAGCAGCGTCCAGGGAGGCACTGAAGCTTTCTTT
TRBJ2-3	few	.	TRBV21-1	CASPKGVLVSRTDTQYF	TGTGCCAGTCCTAAGGGGGTATTAGTGTCACGAACAGATACGCAGTATTTT
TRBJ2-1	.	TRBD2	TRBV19	CASSIRTSRGTNEQFF	TGTGCCAGTAGTATAAGGACTAGCAGGGGAACCAATGAGCAGTTCTTC
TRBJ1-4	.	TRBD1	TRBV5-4	CASSSGQGANEKLFF	TGTGCCAGCAGCAGCGGACAGGGGGCTAATGAAAAACTGTTTTTT
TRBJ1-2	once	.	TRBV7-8	CASSPLTGTPYGYTF	TGTGCCAGCAGCCCATTGACCGGGACACCCTATGGCTACACCTTC
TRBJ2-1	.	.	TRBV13	CASSRGESSYNEQFF	TGTGCCAGCAGCCGAGGCGAGAGCTCCTACAATGAGCAGTTCTTC
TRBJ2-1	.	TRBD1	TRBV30	CACLQGAYNEQFF	TGTGCCTGCCTCCAGGGGGCCTACAATGAGCAGTTCTTC
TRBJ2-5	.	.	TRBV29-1	CSVGVRAETQYF	TGCAGCGTTGGTGTCAGGGCAGAGACCCAGTACTTC
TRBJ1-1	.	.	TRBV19	CASSIGGFGTEAFF	TGTGCCAGTAGTATCGGGGGGTTCGGGACTGAAGCTTTCTTT
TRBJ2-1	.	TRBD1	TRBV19	CASSTWDRRSYNEQFF	TGTGCCAGTAGTACTTGGGACAGGAGGTCCTACAATGAGCAGTTCTTC
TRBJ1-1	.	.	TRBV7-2	CASSLAQMNTEAFF	TGTGCCAGCAGCTTAGCACAGATGAACACTGAAGCTTTCTTT